This TCR beta chain stems from a study of CD8+ T cells in alopecia areata. Findings and limits, study-wide: In scalp samples, resident alphabeta T cells of normal skin are also sequenced. Clarity of TCR sharing across patients fell short of that in mice, possibly HLA-related.

In the case of this clone: What it binds is not known.

The CDR3 is 14 residues long. V lost 2 bases and J lost 5; bases outside the gene matches: 7. Germline V lookup: CDR1 GTSNPN, CDR2 SVGIG (reference sequence). Extracted RNA was reverse transcribed, and the resulting cDNA served as sequencing template. Clones were read by immunoSEQ multiplex PCR, and TCRdb kept only the in-frame ones, dropping some. Of 170,000 or so clones in the sample, roughly 59% were seen once. This chain links TRBV30 with TRBJ1-2; the match to TRBD1 covers 8 bases. Sequenced material: CD4+ T cells sorted from blood, taken at week 0. This sequence originates from a human donor with alopecia areata. The CDR3 protein is CAWSRDRGGYGYTF. CDR3 coding DNA: TGTGCCTGGAGTAGAGACAGGGGAGGATATGGCTACACCTTC.